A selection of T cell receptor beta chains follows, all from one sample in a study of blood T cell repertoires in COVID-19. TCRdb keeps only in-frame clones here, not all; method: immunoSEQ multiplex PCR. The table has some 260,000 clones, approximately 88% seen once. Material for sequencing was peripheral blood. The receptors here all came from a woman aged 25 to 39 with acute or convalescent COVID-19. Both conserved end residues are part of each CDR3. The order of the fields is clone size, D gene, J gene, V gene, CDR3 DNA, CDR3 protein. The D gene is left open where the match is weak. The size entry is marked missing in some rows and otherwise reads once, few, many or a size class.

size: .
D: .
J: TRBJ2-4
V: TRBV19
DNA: TGTGCCAGTAGCACAAAGTCCCAGGGAAGGGTTATGAACATTCAGTACTTC
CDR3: CASSTKSQGRVMNIQYF

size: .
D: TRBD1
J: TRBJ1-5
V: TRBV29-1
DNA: TGCAGCGTTGAAATAGGGGGCCGGCAGCCCCAGCATTTT
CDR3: CSVEIGGRQPQHF

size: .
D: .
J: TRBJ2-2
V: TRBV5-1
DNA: TGCGCCAGCAGCTTCTCTCGACTCCAGGGCTCGAACACCGGGGAGCTGTTTTTT
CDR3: CASSFSRLQGSNTGELFF

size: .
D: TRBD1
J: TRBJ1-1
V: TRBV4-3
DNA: TGCGCCAGCAGCCAAGGGACAGGGGTAGGCACTGAAGCTTTCTTT
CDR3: CASSQGTGVGTEAFF

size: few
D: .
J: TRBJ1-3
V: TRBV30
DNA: TGTGCCTGGAGTCCAGACAGCTCTGGAAACACCATATATTTT
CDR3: CAWSPDSSGNTIYF

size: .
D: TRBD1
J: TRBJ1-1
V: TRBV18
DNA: TGTGCCAGCTCACTAGCGACAGGGGGGGGGAACACTGAAGCTTTCTTT
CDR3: CASSLATGGGNTEAFF

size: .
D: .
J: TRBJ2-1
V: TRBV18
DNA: TGTGCCAGCTCACCACTTCCTGGGGGCCACAATGAGCAGTTCTTC
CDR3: CASSPLPGGHNEQFF

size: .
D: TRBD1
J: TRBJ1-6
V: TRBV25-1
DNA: TGTGCCAGCCAAGGACAGGGGGCTCATTCACCCCTCCACTTT
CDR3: CASQGQGAHSPLHF

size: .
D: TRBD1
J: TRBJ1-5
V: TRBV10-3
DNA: TGTGCCACCGGGACAGGGGATGGCAATCAGCCCCAGCATTTT
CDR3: CATGTGDGNQPQHF

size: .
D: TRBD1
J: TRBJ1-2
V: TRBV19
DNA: TGTGCCAGTAGTAGGGACAGGGTTACCATTGGGGGCTACACCTTC
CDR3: CASSRDRVTIGGYTF

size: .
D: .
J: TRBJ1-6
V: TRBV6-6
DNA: TGTGCCAGCAGTCAAGGAGTTGCATTGGATAATTCACCCCTCCACTTT
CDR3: CASSQGVALDNSPLHF

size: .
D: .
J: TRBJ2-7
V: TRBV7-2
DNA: TGTGCCAGCAGCTTAGTTCCAGGCTACGAGCAGTACTTC
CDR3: CASSLVPGYEQYF

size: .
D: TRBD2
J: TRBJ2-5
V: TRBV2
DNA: TGTGCCAGCAGCAGGACTAGCGGGATTGGAGAGACCCAGTACTTC
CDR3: CASSRTSGIGETQYF

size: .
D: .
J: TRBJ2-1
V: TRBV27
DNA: TGTGCCAGCAGTTTAACTTCCTCCTACAATGAGCAGTTCTTC
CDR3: CASSLTSSYNEQFF

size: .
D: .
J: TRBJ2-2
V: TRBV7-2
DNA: TGTGCCAGCAGCTTATTTCAGGATACCGGGGAGCTGTTTTTT
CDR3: CASSLFQDTGELFF

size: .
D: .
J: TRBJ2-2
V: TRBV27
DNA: TGTGCCAGCAGTCCAATACTCCGGGAGAAGGGATGGGGCACCGGGGAGCTGTTTTTT
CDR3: CASSPILREKGWGTGELFF

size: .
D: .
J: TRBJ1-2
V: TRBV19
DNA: TGTGCCAGTAGTATAGGACAGAACAACTATGGCTACACCTTC
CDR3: CASSIGQNNYGYTF

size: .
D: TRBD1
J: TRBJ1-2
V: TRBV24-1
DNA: TGTGCCACCAGTGACCCGGGACAGGGGGCGAGGGGCTACACCTTC
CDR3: CATSDPGQGARGYTF

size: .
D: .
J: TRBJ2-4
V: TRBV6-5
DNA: TGTGCCAGCAGTTACTCGGGGGGGCAGGCCGGCATTCAGTACTTC
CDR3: CASSYSGGQAGIQYF

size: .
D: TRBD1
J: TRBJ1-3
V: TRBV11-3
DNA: TGTGCCAGCAGCCCTGGGACAGGGGGCTACTCTGGAAACACCATATATTTT
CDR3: CASSPGTGGYSGNTIYF

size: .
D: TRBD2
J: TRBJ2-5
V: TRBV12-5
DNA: TGTGCTAGTGGTTTAGGCAGCGGGAGTTACCAAGAGACCCAGTACTTC
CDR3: CASGLGSGSYQETQYF

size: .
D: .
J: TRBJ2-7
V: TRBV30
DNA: TGTGCCTGGAGATTTGGGCGGGGTCCCTACGAGCAGTACTTC
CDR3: CAWRFGRGPYEQYF

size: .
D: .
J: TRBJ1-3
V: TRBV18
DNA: TGTGCCAGCTCACCACAAGCGGGCTCTGGAAACACCATATATTTT
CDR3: CASSPQAGSGNTIYF

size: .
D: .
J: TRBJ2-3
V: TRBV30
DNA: TGTGCCTGGAGTTCCGGGGACACAGATACGCAGTATTTT
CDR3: CAWSSGDTDTQYF

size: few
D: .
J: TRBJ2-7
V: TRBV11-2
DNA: TGTGCCAGCAGCCAATACCAGGGGCCGACAGGCTACGAGCAGTACTTC
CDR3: CASSQYQGPTGYEQYF

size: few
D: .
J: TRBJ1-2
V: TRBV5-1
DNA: TGCGCCAGCAGCAAGGACAGAGATGGCTACACCTTC
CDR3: CASSKDRDGYTF

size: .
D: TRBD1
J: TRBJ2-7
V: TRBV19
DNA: TGTGCCAGTAGCCGGGACAGTTTCTACGAGCAGTACTTC
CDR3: CASSRDSFYEQYF

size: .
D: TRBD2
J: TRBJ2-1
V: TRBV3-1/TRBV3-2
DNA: TGTGCCAGCAGCCAAGATCTAGCGGGAGGGCCGGAGGAGCAGTTCTTC
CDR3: CASSQDLAGGPEEQFF

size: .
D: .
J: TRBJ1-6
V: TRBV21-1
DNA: TGTGCCAGCAGCAAAGGTGGACAGCACAGCTCCTATAATTCACCCCTCCACTTT
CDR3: CASSKGGQHSSYNSPLHF

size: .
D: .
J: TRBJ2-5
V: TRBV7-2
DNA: TGTGCCAGCAGCCAAAAGAGTCGGGAGACCCAGTACTTC
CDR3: CASSQKSRETQYF

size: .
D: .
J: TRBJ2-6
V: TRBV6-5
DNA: TGTGCCAGCAGTTCGACAGGAAGCTCTGGGGCCAACGTCCTGACTTTC
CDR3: CASSSTGSSGANVLTF

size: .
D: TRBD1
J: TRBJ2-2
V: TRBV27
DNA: TGTGCCAGCAGTTTAAACCCCGGACAGGGGGCAGACACCGGGGAGCTGTTTTTT
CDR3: CASSLNPGQGADTGELFF

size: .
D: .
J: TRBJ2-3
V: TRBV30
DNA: TGTGCCTGGAGTGTCCTTTTTCGGGAGCCTGAGTGGTCGTCGGTTACGCAGTATTTT
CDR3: CAWSVLFREPEWSSVTQYF

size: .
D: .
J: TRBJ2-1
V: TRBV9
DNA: TGTGCCAGCAGCGTAGAGATAGTTGCGATGAACAATGAGCAGTTCTTC
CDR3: CASSVEIVAMNNEQFF

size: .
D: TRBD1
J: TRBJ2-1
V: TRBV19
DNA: TGTGCCAGTAGGTCCGGACAGGGCTCTTACAATGAGCAGTTCTTC
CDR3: CASRSGQGSYNEQFF

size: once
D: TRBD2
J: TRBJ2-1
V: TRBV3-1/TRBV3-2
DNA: TGTGCCAGCAGCCAAGACACTAGCGGGCAGTTCTTC
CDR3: CASSQDTSGQFF

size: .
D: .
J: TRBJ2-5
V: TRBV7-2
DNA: TGTGCCAGCAGCTTTAAATCGGCGGGGACCCAGTACTTC
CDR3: CASSFKSAGTQYF

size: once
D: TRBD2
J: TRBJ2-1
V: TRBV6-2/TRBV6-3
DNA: TGTGCCAGCAGTTACTGGAGTCTGGGGGTTCGGCGGGAGGACAATGAGCAGTTCTTC
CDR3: CASSYWSLGVRREDNEQFF

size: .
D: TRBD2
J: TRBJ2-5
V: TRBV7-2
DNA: TGTGCCAGCAGCTTAGGGGTTAGCGGGAGTAGGCAGACCCAGTACTTC
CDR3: CASSLGVSGSRQTQYF

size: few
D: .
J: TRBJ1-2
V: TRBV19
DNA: TGTGCCAGTAGTATTCGGGGGGACTATGGCTACACCTTC
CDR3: CASSIRGDYGYTF

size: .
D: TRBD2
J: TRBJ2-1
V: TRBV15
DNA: TGTGCCACCAGCAGAGGACTAGCGGGAGGGCCAATGTCGTCCTACAATGAGCAGTTCTTC
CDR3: CATSRGLAGGPMSSYNEQFF